These T cell receptor beta chains were read from a single sample in a study of siplizumab effects on memory and regulatory T cells. Libraries were prepared by immunoSEQ multiplex PCR; TCRdb keeps only in-frame clonotypes and omits some of them. The sample includes around 100,000 clones, around 92% of them seen just once. Sequenced material: CD4+ T cells sorted from blood. These receptors originate from a human donor in good health. Each CDR3 is given without its conserved first and last residue. The D gene is left open where the match is weak.

V gene	CDR3 length	J gene	D gene	CDR3 protein
TRBV28	13	TRBJ1-5	-	ASSLPYREGQPQH
TRBV6-6	12	TRBJ1-6	-	ASRGGAENSPLH
TRBV7-3	11	TRBJ2-1	-	ASSLSRDQEQF
TRBV7-2	12	TRBJ2-5	-	ASSLAGGAETQY
TRBV7-9	11	TRBJ1-4	-	ASSLSREEKLF
TRBV10-1	11	TRBJ1-2	-	ASRGDNDYGYT
TRBV2	13	TRBJ1-5	-	ASSEEQNSNQPQH
TRBV10-2	12	TRBJ1-6	TRBD1	ATRTGFGDSPLH
TRBV5-6	14	TRBJ1-1	-	ASSFKVAGQYTEAF
TRBV7-2	13	TRBJ2-7	TRBD1	ASSTRTGGFYEQY
TRBV7-2	14	TRBJ1-5	-	ASSLRAQLSNQPQH
TRBV2	14	TRBJ2-1	-	ASSEIRASSINEQF
TRBV10-3	10	TRBJ1-2	-	AISETGNGYT
TRBV5-4	14	TRBJ2-5	-	ASSLAAERVTETQY
TRBV19	12	TRBJ2-2	TRBD1	ASSIIQGTGELF
TRBV2	12	TRBJ2-2	TRBD2	ASRGGTGGGELF